The 14 T cell receptor beta chains listed next were all sequenced from one sample in a study of blood T cell repertoires in COVID-19. Clones were read by immunoSEQ multiplex PCR, and TCRdb kept only the in-frame ones, dropping some. Here the sample spans roughly 270,000 clones, roughly 80% being singletons. The sequenced sample was PBMCs or T cells enriched from blood (not recorded which). These receptors originate from a middle-aged man who had been exposed to COVID-19.

The chain is built from TRBV13 and TRBJ2-7, with TRBD2 as a possible D gene (6 bases). Germline V gene lookup returns CDR1 PRHDT and CDR2 FYEKMQ (reference sequence). The ends were cut back, 3 bases at V and 3 bases at J, with 9 bases in the middle. This CDR3 spans 13 amino acids. This CDR3 is CASSFGRNYEQYF. The CDR3 DNA sequence: TGTGCCAGCAGCTTCGGGAGAAACTACGAGCAGTACTTC.

V is TRBV4-2 and J is TRBJ1-4; D is uncertain. Germline V gives CDR1 LGHNA, CDR2 YNFKEQ. The CDR3 consists of 17 residues. V lost 0 bases, J lost 0 bases, and 11 bases lay in between. Written as DNA, the CDR3 is TGTGCCAGCAGCCAAGAAGGTTCCACAGCAACTAATGAAAAACTGTTTTTT. Its translation is CASSQEGSTATNEKLFF.

The rearrangement uses TRBV2 and TRBJ1-1; a weak D match, TRBD1 (5 bases). CDR1 and CDR2 (germline): SNHLY, FYNNEI. The CDR3 extends over 13 amino acids. Trimming left V 6 bases short and J 4 bases short, with 12 bases between. The CDR3 reads CASSRESGTEAFF. The CDR3 DNA follows: TGTGCCAGCAGCAGGGAATCGGGCACTGAAGCTTTCTTT.

The chain carries TRBV30 and TRBJ2-6; TRBD1 aligns across 7 bases. The CDR3 runs 17 residues. Germline trimming cut 2 bases from V and 2 bases from J; bases unmatched to any gene: 9. Germline CDR1 reads GTSNPN; CDR2 reads SVGIG (reference sequence). The CDR3 reads CAWSKNRGSPGANVLTF. CDR3 coding DNA: TGTGCCTGGAGTAAAAACAGGGGAAGCCCTGGGGCCAACGTCCTGACTTTC.

This rearrangement joins TRBV5-4 to TRBJ2-1; D not resolved. Germline V gene sequence: CDR1 SGHNT, CDR2 YYREEE (reference sequence). V dropped 0 bases and J dropped 7 bases, with 5 bases sitting between them. CDR3 size: 12 residues. In nucleotides, the CDR3 is TGTGCCAGCAGCTTGGATGTAAATGAGCAGTTCTTC. Amino acids: CASSLDVNEQFF.

The V call is TRBV5-1, the J call TRBJ2-7, with D unclear. This CDR3 contains 13 residues. Trimming took 0 bases from V and 3 from J, leaving 7 bases between them. Germline CDR1 reads SGHRS; CDR2 reads YFSETQ. CDR3 residues: CASSLGDNYEQYF. CDR3 in DNA: TGCGCCAGCAGCTTGGGAGACAACTACGAGCAGTACTTC.

This chain joins TRBV29-1 and TRBJ1-1, with D possibly being TRBD1 (5 bases). Germline V gene lookup returns CDR1 SQVTM and CDR2 ANQGSEA. The V and J ends lost 7 bases and 1 base respectively, with 19 bases between them. The CDR3 runs 15 residues. The CDR3 region is CSGTPRQITNTEAFF. In nucleotides, the CDR3 is TGCAGCGGCACCCCCCGACAGATTACGAACACTGAAGCTTTCTTT.

V is TRBV4-2 and J is TRBJ2-7; possibly TRBD1 for D (6 bases). With 0 bases removed from V and 2 bases from J, the gap between germline ends came to 20 bases. The CDR3 loop spans 18 amino acids. Looked up from germline, CDR1 is LGHNA and CDR2 is YNFKEQ. The CDR3 protein is CASSQDGQFVGATYEQYF. The CDR3 nucleotides read TGTGCCAGCAGCCAAGATGGCCAGTTTGTGGGGGCGACCTACGAGCAGTACTTC.

V gene TRBV7-3 combines with J gene TRBJ2-2; the match to TRBD1 covers 7 bases. The V gene end was trimmed by 5 bases and the J gene end by 0 bases; junction bases not matched to a gene: 6. The V gene's germline CDR1 is SGHTA and CDR2 FQGTGA. CDR3 length: 16 amino acids. CDR3 in DNA: TGTGCCAGCAGCCCGGCTGGGACAGCGAACACCGGGGAGCTGTTTTTT. This sequence encodes CASSPAGTANTGELFF.

The table lists this clone with a few counts. The chain carries TRBV7-9 and TRBJ2-7; the D gene is possibly TRBD1 (6 bases). V was pared by 7 bases and J by 0 bases, with 13 bases between. The CDR3 loop spans 14 amino acids. Germline V gene data show CDR1 as SEHNR and CDR2 as FQNEAQ (reference sequence). The CDR3 here is CASTQTGNSYEQYF. The CDR3 bases are TGTGCCAGCACCCAGACAGGTAACTCCTACGAGCAGTACTTC.

This clone was seen only once. The chain carries TRBV24-1 and TRBJ2-5; 7 nucleotides align to TRBD2. V lost 1 base to trimming and J lost 3 bases; unmatched junction nucleotides: 4. Per germline, CDR1 KGHDR and CDR2 SFDVKD. The CDR3 consists of 15 residues. The chain's CDR3 is CATSDFSGQEETQYF. The CDR3 bases are TGTGCCACCAGTGATTTTAGCGGGCAAGAAGAGACCCAGTACTTC.

This chain connects TRBV27 to TRBJ2-4; D is perhaps TRBD2 (5 bases). CDR1 and CDR2 from the germline V gene are MNHEY and SMNVEV (reference sequence). The CDR3 sequence is 17 residues long. Deletions cut 1 base from V and 1 base from J, with 14 bases between. The CDR3 DNA reads as TGTGCCAGCAGTTTATACGCGGGCACCGAGGCCAAAAACATTCAGTACTTC. Amino acids: CASSLYAGTEAKNIQYF.

The chain recombines TRBV3-1 (or the pseudogene TRBV3-2) with TRBJ2-7, with 10 bases matching TRBD2. There are 17 residues in the CDR3. Trimming took 4 bases from V and 4 from J; bases not matched to a gene: 13. Germline CDR1 and CDR2: LGHDT and YNNKEL (reference sequence). The CDR3 DNA reads TGTGCCAGCAGCCCTCTGGGCGGTTCTAGCGGGAGATACGAGCAGTACTTC. Its protein product is CASSPLGGSSGRYEQYF.

The chain links TRBV7-6 to TRBJ1-1; a possible D gene is TRBD1 (5 bases). CDR1 SGHVS and CDR2 FNYEAQ come from the germline V gene. The CDR3 is 14 amino acids. Trimming took off 5 bases at V and 4 bases at J, with 14 bases between the two ends. Here the CDR3 reads CASSKTASITEAFF. As DNA, the CDR3 is TGTGCCAGCAGCAAGACAGCCTCCATCACTGAAGCTTTCTTT.